The 28 T cell receptor beta chains reported below all come from one sample, sequenced in a study of T-cell reconstitution after alpha-beta-depleted transplantation in children. Unique molecular identifiers tagged the TCRbeta library. TCRdb re-called the PCR reads through MiXCR, storing one row per CDR3 protein. The sample has around 18,000 distinct CDR3 sequences, about 5% seen once. The specimen was PBMCs, collected before TCRalphabeta/CD19-depleted stem cell transplant. These receptors came from a boy between 10 and 17 years old with acute lymphoblastic leukemia, due to receive a stem cell transplant.

This clonotype occurred many times. J is TRBJ2-7 and V is TRBV11-2; the D gene is possibly TRBD2 (6 bases). Between the trimmed V and J ends, which lost 4 bases and 3 bases, there was a span of 13 bases. Germline V lookup: CDR1 SGHAT, CDR2 FQNNGV. This CDR3 spans 14 amino acids. The chain's CDR3 is CASSWGTEGYEQYF. CDR3 nucleotides: TGTGCCAGCAGCTGGGGGACTGAGGGCTACGAGCAGTACTTC.

This chain connects TRBV10-3 to TRBJ2-3; possible D gene TRBD2, 5 bases. The CDR3 runs to 16 residues. Trimming removed 6 bases at V and 0 bases at J, with 16 bases between. Germline loops: CDR1 ENHRY, CDR2 SYGVKD. CDR3 residues: CAIRVPLAASTDTQYF. The CDR3 DNA reads as TGTGCCATCAGAGTTCCTCTAGCAGCTAGCACAGATACGCAGTATTTT.

This clonotype was found many times. This chain uses TRBV4-3 with TRBJ2-1, with D maybe TRBD1 (7 bases). This CDR3 is 18 amino acids long. Trimming stripped 1 base from V and 4 bases from J, with 20 bases between. Germline CDR1 reads LGHNA; CDR2 reads YSLEER. The CDR3 nucleotides read TGCGCCAGCAGCCAAGTAGTACGGCGGGACAGACTTTACAATGAGCAGTTCTTC. It specifies CASSQVVRRDRLYNEQFF.

This clonotype was found many times. V is TRBV7-2 and J is TRBJ1-4; D is perhaps TRBD1 (6 bases). Germline V gene sequence: CDR1 SGHTA, CDR2 FQGNSA. The CDR3 extends over 13 amino acids. Trimming removed 5 bases from V and 8 bases from J, with 12 bases in between. The CDR3 region has the DNA TGTGCCAGCAGCGCCGACAGGCGAGAAAAACTGTTTTTT. The encoded protein is CASSADRREKLFF.

In its sample, this clonotype ranks as medium-sized. This rearrangement joins TRBV6-2 or TRBV6-3 to TRBJ2-7, with 7 bases identical to TRBD1. V was pared by 6 bases and J by 2 bases, with 13 bases of the junction left unmatched. The germline CDR1 and CDR2 sequences are MNHEY and SVGEGT. This CDR3 has 16 amino acids. The CDR3 spells CASRPNIWDSAYEQYF. As DNA, the CDR3 is TGTGCCAGCAGACCAAATATCTGGGACAGTGCCTACGAGCAGTACTTC.

In its sample, this clonotype was seen many times. The genes are TRBV19 and TRBJ2-1; D possibly corresponds to TRBD1 (6 bases). Germline lookup yields CDR1 LNHDA and CDR2 SQIVND (reference sequence). Trimming pared 6 bases from V and 8 bases from J, leaving 14 bases between. The CDR3 runs to 13 residues. The CDR3 loop is CASSRDRQHEQFF. In DNA, the CDR3 is TGTGCCAGTAGCCGTGACAGGCAGCATGAGCAGTTCTTC.

This clonotype appeared many times. The chain combines TRBV28 with TRBJ1-2; weak D call: TRBD1 (6 bases). Trimming stripped 5 bases from V and 8 bases from J, with 12 bases between. The germline V gene has CDR1 MDHEN and CDR2 SYDVKM. The CDR3 loop spans 12 amino acids. Here the CDR3 DNA reads TGTGCCAGCAGTAACAGGGTTGGCGGCTACACCTTC. Encoded protein: CASSNRVGGYTF.

This clonotype came up many times. This chain links TRBV27 with TRBJ2-1; 8 bases align to TRBD1. The CDR3 spans 12 residues. Germline CDR1 is MNHEY and CDR2 is SMNVEV (reference sequence). V lost 5 bases to trimming and J lost 9 bases; unmatched junction nucleotides: 3. The CDR3 is CASSHGTGEQFF. CDR3 nucleotide sequence: TGTGCCAGCAGTCACGGGACAGGTGAGCAGTTCTTC.

This clonotype was counted only a few times. The genes are TRBV19 and TRBJ2-7; D might be TRBD1 or TRBD2, each matching 5 bases. The CDR3 length is 15 residues. The V end lost 6 bases, the J end lost 3 bases, and 18 bases lay between the germline ends. CDR1 is LNHDA and CDR2 is SQIVND in the germline V gene (reference sequence). The CDR3 is CASRPASGTGYEQYF. CDR3 in DNA: TGTGCCAGTAGACCCGCTTCCGGGACGGGCTACGAGCAGTACTTC.

V and J are TRBV2 and TRBJ1-6; no clear D gene. The CDR3 consists of 14 residues. Germline values: CDR1 SNHLY, CDR2 FYNNEI. The CDR3 bases are TGTACCCTCAGTTTTGGGGTCTATAATTCACCCCTCCACTTT. It translates to CTLSFGVYNSPLHF.

The table lists this clonotype with many counts. This chain joins TRBV10-3 and TRBJ1-4; no definite D call. The germline V and J ends were trimmed by 4 bases and 2 bases, with 5 bases remaining between them. The germline gives CDR1 ENHRY, CDR2 SYGVKD. This CDR3 is built from 13 residues. CDR3 sequence: CAISGGTNEKLFF. Written as DNA, the CDR3 is TGTGCCATCAGTGGTGGCACTAATGAAAAACTGTTTTTT.

This clonotype was found many times. The V and J genes are TRBV7-2 and TRBJ1-3; 8 positions match TRBD1. The CDR3 totals 15 residues. Germline CDR1 is SGHTA and CDR2 is FQGNSA. V shed 5 bases and J 2 bases; nucleotides not matched to a gene: 5. CDR3 protein: CASSTGTGTGNTIYF. The CDR3 bases are TGTGCCAGCAGCACCGGGACAGGAACTGGAAACACCATATATTTT.

This clonotype is medium-sized in the sample. The rearrangement links TRBV5-1 to TRBJ2-7; 8 bases match TRBD1. There are 15 residues in the CDR3. In germline, CDR1 is SGHRS, CDR2 YFSETQ. V lost 0 bases, J lost 0 bases, and 2 bases stayed unmatched. CDR3 protein: CASSLDRGDSYEQYF. The DNA for the CDR3 is TGCGCCAGCAGCTTGGACAGGGGGGACTCCTACGAGCAGTACTTC.

As concerns this clonotype: Compared with germline, one end of the junction differs, possibly owing to a read error. V usage is TRBV2 and J usage is TRBJ2-3, with 7 bases lining up with TRBD1. The CDR3 length is 19 residues. Germline V gene data show CDR1 as SNHLY and CDR2 as FYNNEI. CDR3 sequence: CAISAWDSAYSTLTDTQYF. In nucleotides, the CDR3 is TGTGCCATCAGTGCCTGGGACAGTGCATACTCAACCCTCACAGATACGCAGTATTTT.

This clonotype was seen many times. The CDR3 is CASSPPEWSYNEQFF. The CDR3 DNA follows: TGTGCCAGCAGTCCACCCGAGTGGTCCTACAATGAGCAGTTCTTC. This sequence joins TRBV28 and TRBJ2-1; D is unresolved. V was trimmed by 5 bases and J by 1 base, leaving 12 bases between them. CDR3 length: 15 residues. Germline V gives CDR1 MDHEN, CDR2 SYDVKM. Full variable domain (rest looked up from reference TRBV28 and TRBJ2-1): DVKVTQSSRYLVKRTGEKVFLECVQDMDHENMFWYRQDPGLGLRLIYFSYDVKMKEKGDIPEGYSVSREKKERFSLILESASTNQTSMYLCASSPPEWSYNEQFFGPGTRLTVL.

This clonotype was recorded many times. The rearrangement links TRBV6-5 to TRBJ2-7, with TRBD2 identical over 8 bases. With V trimmed by 6 bases and J by 6 bases, 10 bases remained unmatched. This CDR3 has 14 amino acids. Looked up from germline, CDR1 is MNHEY and CDR2 is SVGAGI. CDR3 sequence: CASSTAGGVSEQYF. Written as DNA, the CDR3 is TGTGCCAGCAGCACCGCGGGGGGAGTCAGCGAGCAGTACTTC.

This clonotype was counted at least ten times. This chain uses TRBV6-5 with TRBJ1-2; 7 bases are a match to TRBD1. Per the germline V gene, CDR1 is MNHEY and CDR2 is SVGAGI. J lost 1 base, V lost 0 bases, and 2 bases had no gene match. The CDR3 sequence is 15 residues long. This CDR3 reads CASSYSGQINYGYTF. The CDR3 coding sequence is TGTGCCAGCAGTTACTCGGGACAGATTAACTATGGCTACACCTTC.

By proportion, this clonotype is medium-sized (0.01 to 0.1%). The chain is built from TRBV12-3 or TRBV12-4 and TRBJ2-2; D gene uncertain. The length of the CDR3 is 13 residues. Deletions cut 8 bases from V and 2 bases from J, with 9 bases between. CDR3 bases: TGTGCCAGCCAACCCCTTAACACCGGGGAGCTGTTTTTT. It specifies CASQPLNTGELFF.

This clonotype counts as medium-sized. The rearrangement joins TRBV7-2 to TRBJ2-7; D unresolved. The CDR3 loop spans 15 amino acids. From germline, CDR1 is SGHTA and CDR2 FQGNSA. The V gene lost 2 bases and the J gene lost 2 bases, with 13 bases spanning the gap. This chain's CDR3 is CASSLQPHTAYEQYF. In nucleotides, the CDR3 is TGTGCCAGCAGCTTACAGCCCCATACCGCCTACGAGCAGTACTTC.

In this sample, this clonotype turned up many times. This chain joins TRBV5-5 and TRBJ2-7; maybe TRBD2 (6 bases). The V and J ends lost 1 base and 3 bases respectively, with 11 bases between them. Germline assignment: CDR1 SGHKS and CDR2 YYEKEE (reference sequence). The CDR3 runs to 14 residues. The CDR3 is CASSLIWGDYEQYF. The CDR3 DNA is TGTGCCAGCAGCTTGATTTGGGGGGACTACGAGCAGTACTTC.

This clonotype showed up many times. This chain links TRBV4-1 with TRBJ1-5; D uncertain. Germline CDR1 and CDR2: MGHRA and YSYEKL. The length of the CDR3 is 15 residues. V lost 0 bases and J lost 2, with 8 bases in between. This CDR3 is CASSQEGPGNQPQHF. In DNA, the CDR3 is TGCGCCAGCAGCCAAGAGGGCCCGGGCAATCAGCCCCAGCATTTT.

The chain links TRBV6-2 or TRBV6-3 to TRBJ2-7; D gene unclear. The CDR3 sequence is 14 residues long. Germline CDR1 reads MNHEY; CDR2 reads SVGEGT. V lost 7 bases and J 2 bases, leaving 15 bases between the germline ends. Here the CDR3 reads CASNHRTQPYEQYF. DNA for the CDR3: TGTGCCAGCAACCACCGGACGCAACCCTACGAGCAGTACTTC.

By share, this clonotype ranks as medium-sized. The V and J genes are TRBV4-3 and TRBJ2-7; a weak D match, TRBD2 (6 bases). The CDR3 sequence is 15 residues long. The ends were cut back, 0 bases at V and 6 bases at J, with 15 bases in the middle. CDR1 and CDR2 from the germline V gene are LGHNA and YSLEER. The CDR3 nucleotides are TGCGCCAGCAGCCAAGAGCGGGGACTTCGGGGCGAGCAGTACTTC. Its protein product is CASSQERGLRGEQYF.

This clonotype was recorded at least ten times. The rearrangement links TRBV28 to TRBJ1-5; D call uncertain. This CDR3 spans 15 amino acids. Trimming removed 2 bases at V and 4 bases at J, with 12 bases between. Germline assignment: CDR1 MDHEN and CDR2 SYDVKM. The CDR3 nucleotides read TGTGCCAGCAGTTTAACGGGCCCCGCGAATCAGCCCCAGCATTTT. It codes for CASSLTGPANQPQHF.

This clonotype was seen repeatedly, ten times or more. This rearrangement joins TRBV5-6 to TRBJ2-7; D tentatively reads TRBD1 or TRBD2 (5 bases each). Trimming stripped 4 bases from V and 2 bases from J, with 10 bases between. The CDR3 covers 13 residues. CDR1 and CDR2 from the germline V gene are SGHDT and YYEEEE. The CDR3 is CASSPGRPYEQYF. The DNA of the CDR3 is TGTGCCAGCAGCCCGGGACGGCCCTACGAGCAGTACTTC.

This clonotype was seen repeatedly, ten times or more. The CDR3: CASSEGPRQGYTF. The CDR3, as DNA: TGTGCCAGCAGCGAGGGACCGCGCCAGGGCTACACCTTC. The J gene is TRBJ1-2, the V gene TRBV11-2; a possible D gene is TRBD1 (5 bases). V lost 5 bases, J lost 8 bases, and 15 bases lay in between. CDR3 length: 13 amino acids. Germline values: CDR1 SGHAT, CDR2 FQNNGV.

This clonotype has a count of ten or more. The J gene is TRBJ1-1, the V gene TRBV28; D perhaps matches TRBD1 (6 bases). In germline, CDR1 is MDHEN, CDR2 SYDVKM. V was trimmed by 3 bases and J by 4 bases, leaving 9 bases between them. The CDR3 has 13 amino acids. For the CDR3, the DNA is TGTGCCAGCAGTTTCCGGGGGGCCACTGAAGCTTTCTTT. It encodes CASSFRGATEAFF.

This clonotype came up many times. The chain combines TRBV2 with TRBJ1-5, with TRBD1 matching 8 bases. V dropped 6 bases and J dropped 7; count of bases not matched to a gene: 8. The CDR3 has 14 residues. Germline V CDR1 and CDR2: SNHLY, FYNNEI. This CDR3 reads CASRYGQGGQPQHF. CDR3 sequence (DNA): TGTGCCAGCAGATATGGACAGGGTGGACAGCCCCAGCATTTT. Looking up the rest from reference TRBV2 and TRBJ1-5 gives the full variable domain: EPEVTQTPSHQVTQMGQEVILRCVPISNHLYFYWYRQILGQKVEFLVSFYNNEISEKSEIFDDQFSVERPDGSNFTLKIRSTKLEDSAMYFCASRYGQGGQPQHFGDGTRLSIL.